The clone carrying this TCR beta chain was counted once. What it binds is unknown. The source of the sample is a study of beta chain features in type 1 diabetes. Via CD45RO/CCR7/CD25/CD127/CD95/CD27, cells of the CD4+ naive, central memory, regulatory and stem cell-like memory subsets were sorted. Expressed TCRB transcripts were sequenced because the entire RNA isolate underwent reverse transcription. Assay: immunoSEQ multiplex PCR; the TCRdb copy retains only in-frame clones and omits some. Of roughly 170,000 clones listed, less than 15% were seen once; the top ten hold roughly 0.6%. V was cut by 0 bases and J by 2 bases, with 16 bases left in between. The germline gives CDR1 LGHNA, CDR2 YSLEER. The CDR3 runs to 17 residues. Study-wide results and caveats: Moderate yet significant TCRB CDR3 shortening was seen in Type 1 diabetes patients in all four CD4+ subsets. Patients' naive, central memory and regulatory TCRB repertoires appeared more alike than those of healthy donors.

This clonotype was obtained from a woman aged 18-35 years in good health. The chain employs TRBV4-3 and TRBJ2-5, with a tentative D call TRBD1 (6 bases). The sample was central memory CD4+ T cells from blood. CDR3 protein: CASSQEYPGDGQETQYF. In DNA form, the CDR3 reads TGCGCCAGCAGCCAAGAGTATCCAGGGGACGGGCAAGAGACCCAGTACTTC.